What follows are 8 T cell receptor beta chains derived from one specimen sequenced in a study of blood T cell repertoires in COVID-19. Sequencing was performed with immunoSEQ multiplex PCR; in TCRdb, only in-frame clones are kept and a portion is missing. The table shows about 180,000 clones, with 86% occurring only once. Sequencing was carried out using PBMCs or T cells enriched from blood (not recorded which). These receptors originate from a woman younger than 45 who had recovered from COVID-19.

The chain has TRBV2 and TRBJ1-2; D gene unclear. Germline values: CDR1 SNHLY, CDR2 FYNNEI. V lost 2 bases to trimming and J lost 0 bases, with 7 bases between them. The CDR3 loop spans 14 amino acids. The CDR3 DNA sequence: TGTGCCAGCAGTGAATCGGTATCTAACTATGGCTACACCTTC. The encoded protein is CASSESVSNYGYTF. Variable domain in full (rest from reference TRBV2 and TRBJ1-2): EPEVTQTPSHQVTQMGQEVILRCVPISNHLYFYWYRQILGQKVEFLVSFYNNEISEKSEIFDDQFSVERPDGSNFTLKIRSTKLEDSAMYFCASSESVSNYGYTFGSGTRLTVV.

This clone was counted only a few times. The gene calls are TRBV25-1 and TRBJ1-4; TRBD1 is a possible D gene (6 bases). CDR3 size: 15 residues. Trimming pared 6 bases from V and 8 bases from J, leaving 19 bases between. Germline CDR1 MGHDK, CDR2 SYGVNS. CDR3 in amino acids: CASSATQGRGEKLFF. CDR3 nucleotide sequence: TGTGCCAGCAGCGCAACTCAGGGGCGGGGGGAAAAACTGTTTTTT.

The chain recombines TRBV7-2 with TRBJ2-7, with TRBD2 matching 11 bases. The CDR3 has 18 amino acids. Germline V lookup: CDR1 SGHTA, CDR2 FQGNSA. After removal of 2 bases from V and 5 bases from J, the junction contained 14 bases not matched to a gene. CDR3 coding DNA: TGTGCCAGCAGCTTAAGCCGCCCCGGGCTAGCGGGAGGACACGAGCAGTACTTC. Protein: CASSLSRPGLAGGHEQYF.

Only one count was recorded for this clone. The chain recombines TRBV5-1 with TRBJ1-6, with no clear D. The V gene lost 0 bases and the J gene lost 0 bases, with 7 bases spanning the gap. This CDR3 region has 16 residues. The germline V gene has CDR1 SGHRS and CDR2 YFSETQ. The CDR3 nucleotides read TGCGCCAGCAGCTTGGCCGGTAGCTCCTATAATTCACCCCTCCACTTT. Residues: CASSLAGSSYNSPLHF.

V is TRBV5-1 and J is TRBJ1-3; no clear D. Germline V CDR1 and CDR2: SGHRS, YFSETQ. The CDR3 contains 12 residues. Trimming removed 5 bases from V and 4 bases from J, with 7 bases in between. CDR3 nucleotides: TGCGCCAGCAGTCAGGAAGGAAACACCATATATTTT. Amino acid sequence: CASSQEGNTIYF.

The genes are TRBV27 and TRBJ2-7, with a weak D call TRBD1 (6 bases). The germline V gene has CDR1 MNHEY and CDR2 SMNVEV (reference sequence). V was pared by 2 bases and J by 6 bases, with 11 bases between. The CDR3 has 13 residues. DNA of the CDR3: TGTGCCAGCAGTTTAGGGGGCCAGGGCGAGCAGTACTTC. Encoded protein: CASSLGGQGEQYF.

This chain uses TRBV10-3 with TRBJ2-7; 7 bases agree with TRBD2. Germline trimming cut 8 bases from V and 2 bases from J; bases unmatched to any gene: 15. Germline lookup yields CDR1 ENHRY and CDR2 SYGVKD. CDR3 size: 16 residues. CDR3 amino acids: CAIAGGGSQKAYEQYF. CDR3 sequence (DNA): TGTGCCATCGCTGGGGGGGGATCCCAGAAGGCCTACGAGCAGTACTTC.

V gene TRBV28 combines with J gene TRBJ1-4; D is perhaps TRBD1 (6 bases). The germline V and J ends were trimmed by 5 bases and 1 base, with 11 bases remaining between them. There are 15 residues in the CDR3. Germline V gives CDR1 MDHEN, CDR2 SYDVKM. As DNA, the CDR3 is TGTGCCAGCAGTCTACGGACAGAAACTAATGAAAAACTGTTTTTT. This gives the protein CASSLRTETNEKLFF.